These T cell receptor beta chains were read from a single sample in a study of T cell responses to AZD1222 COVID-19 vaccine. Sequencing used immunoSEQ multiplex PCR; TCRdb keeps in-frame clones, though not all of them. The repertoire holds 100,000 to 150,000 clones, with roughly 90% as singletons. Source: peripheral blood, taken on day 0 of AZD1222 vaccination. These receptors were obtained from an adult in good health. CDR3s include the opening cysteine and the closing phenylalanine or tryptophan. A D gene is named only where the DNA matches it firmly. Not all rows give a size; the values are once, few, many and, for expanded clones, a class.

d_call j_call clone_size v_call cdr3_nt cdr3_aa
- TRBJ2-3 - TRBV9 TGTGCCAGCAGCGTACAGGGGGAGGACACAGATACGCAGTATTTT CASSVQGEDTDTQYF
TRBD1 TRBJ2-2 - TRBV29-1 TGCAGCGTTGAAGATCTGTACAGGGGGCACGGGGAGCTGTTTTTT CSVEDLYRGHGELFF
- TRBJ2-1 - TRBV10-3 TGTGCCATCGGGACTTCCTACAATGAGCAGTTCTTC CAIGTSYNEQFF
TRBD2 TRBJ2-1 - TRBV5-1 TGCGCCAGCAGCCGGAGCGGGGGTAACCCCTACAATGAGCAGTTCTTC CASSRSGGNPYNEQFF
- TRBJ1-5 - TRBV5-6 TGTGCCAGCAGTAGCCGGGGGGCGAGTAATCAGCCCCAGCATTTT CASSSRGASNQPQHF
TRBD1 TRBJ1-2 - TRBV11-3 TGTGCCAGCAGCTTCGGGGGACAGGGGATCCCCTATGGCTACACCTTC CASSFGGQGIPYGYTF
- TRBJ2-6 - TRBV20-1 TGCAGTGCTAGTAGGGTTGGTTCTGGGGCCAACGTCCTGACTTTC CSASRVGSGANVLTF
- TRBJ1-1 - TRBV28 TGTGCCAGCACCCGACCCGGGAACACTGAAGCTTTCTTT CASTRPGNTEAFF
- TRBJ2-3 once TRBV4-3 TGCGCCAGCAGCCCGGGGAACACAGATACGCAGTATTTT CASSPGNTDTQYF
- TRBJ1-5 once TRBV6-5 TGTGCCAGCAGTTCCGGGACATCCTATCAGCCCCAGCATTTT CASSSGTSYQPQHF
- TRBJ1-1 once TRBV24-1 TGTGCCACCAGTGATTTTACGGATAGAGCTTTCTTT CATSDFTDRAFF
- TRBJ2-1 - TRBV4-1 TGCGCCAGCAGCCAAGTATCGGCCAGGAATGAGCAGTTCTTC CASSQVSARNEQFF
TRBD1 TRBJ2-7 - TRBV7-2 TGTGCCAGCAGCTTAGTTGGGACAGGGATCTACGAGCAGTACTTC CASSLVGTGIYEQYF
TRBD2 TRBJ2-5 few TRBV6-4 TGTGCCAGCAGTGACCGAGCGGGGGGGCAAGAGACCCAGTACTTC CASSDRAGGQETQYF
- TRBJ1-1 once TRBV2 TGTGCCAGCCGGTCCTCGGGACGGTCCAGGGAGGAAGCTTTCTTT CASRSSGRSREEAFF
TRBD2 TRBJ2-2 - TRBV9 TGTGCCAGCAGTGGAATAGCGGGAATGGCCGGGGAGCTGTTTTTT CASSGIAGMAGELFF